The rows below give T cell receptor beta chains drawn from one sample of a study of cytomegalovirus exposure and HLA in healthy donors. Some clones are missing from TCRdb's copy, which holds only in-frame ones; the method was immunoSEQ multiplex PCR. Among about 45,000 clones listed, roughly 51% were seen once. The sample comprised PBMCs. The origin of the receptors is a man in his 60s in good health and CMV-seronegative. Each CDR3 is given with its conserved first and last residue. Each record gives: clone size, J gene, V gene, D gene, CDR3 protein, CDR3 DNA. The D gene is left open where the match is weak. The size of a clone is reported for some rows only, either as once, few or many, or as a class for expanded clones.

>-|TRBJ2-7|TRBV30|-
CAWREQYEQYF
TGTGCCTGGAGGGAACAGTACGAGCAGTACTTC
>few|TRBJ1-2|TRBV28|-
CASNAPGELGYYGYTF
TGTGCCAGCAACGCGCCGGGGGAGCTAGGGTACTATGGCTACACCTTC
>few|TRBJ2-5|TRBV2|-
CASSGGGGETQYF
TGTGCCAGCAGTGGTGGGGGCGGGGAGACCCAGTACTTC
>few|TRBJ2-7|TRBV6-1|-
CASSGADRISYEQYF
TGTGCCAGCAGTGGGGCCGACAGAATCTCCTACGAGCAGTACTTC
>-|TRBJ2-7|TRBV6-5|TRBD2
CASTHGEGYEQYF
TGTGCCAGCACCCATGGGGAGGGCTACGAGCAGTACTTC
>few|TRBJ1-1|TRBV29-1|TRBD1
CSAATGDGNTEAFF
TGCAGCGCCGCGACAGGGGATGGAAACACTGAAGCTTTCTTT
>-|TRBJ2-7|TRBV30|TRBD1
CAWNEGTGDREQYF
TGTGCCTGGAATGAGGGGACAGGGGACCGCGAGCAGTACTTC
>-|TRBJ2-5|TRBV6-1|TRBD2
CASSPSGGQETQYF
TGTGCCAGCAGTCCTAGCGGGGGTCAAGAGACCCAGTACTTC
>few|TRBJ2-1|TRBV5-6|TRBD2
CASSLVSSGRSDNEQFF
TGTGCCAGCAGCTTGGTTTCTAGCGGGAGATCAGACAATGAGCAGTTCTTC
>few|TRBJ2-5|TRBV19|-
CASSGGRERGFQYF
TGTGCCAGTAGTGGGGGACGGGAGCGTGGATTTCAGTACTTC
>-|TRBJ2-1|TRBV7-3|TRBD2
CASSLAPRGPAGAWFF
TGTGCCAGCAGCTTAGCCCCTCGTGGTCCAGCGGGAGCCTGGTTCTTC
>-|TRBJ2-1|TRBV29-1|-
CSVEGYGSSYNEQFF
TGCAGCGTTGAGGGATACGGGAGCTCCTACAATGAGCAGTTCTTC
>-|TRBJ2-5|TRBV7-8|-
CASSLVRGGQETQYF
TGTGCCAGCAGCTTAGTCCGGGGTGGGCAAGAGACCCAGTACTTC
>few|TRBJ2-7|TRBV29-1|TRBD1
CSVTGGRDEQYF
TGCAGCGTAACAGGGGGCCGGGACGAGCAGTACTTC
>-|TRBJ2-1|TRBV7-2|TRBD2
CASRTSGSVNEQFF
TGTGCCAGCAGAACTAGCGGGAGTGTTAATGAGCAGTTCTTC
>once|TRBJ2-1|TRBV7-2|TRBD2
CASQGTSEQFF
TGTGCCAGCCAGGGGACTAGCGAGCAGTTCTTC
>-|TRBJ1-1|TRBV7-2|TRBD1
CASSWRTGGSNTEAFF
TGTGCCAGCAGCTGGCGGACAGGGGGATCGAACACTGAAGCTTTCTTT
>-|TRBJ2-7|TRBV7-9|TRBD1
CASSQTGPLIYEQYF
TGTGCCAGCAGCCAGACAGGGCCCCTTATCTACGAGCAGTACTTC
>-|TRBJ2-7|TRBV6-5|-
CASRFHPGATYEQYF
TGTGCCAGCAGGTTCCATCCAGGGGCGACCTACGAGCAGTACTTC
>once|TRBJ1-5|TRBV28|TRBD1
CASSRLTGANQPQHF
TGTGCCAGCAGCCGATTGACAGGGGCAAATCAGCCCCAGCATTTT
>-|TRBJ2-2|TRBV7-2|-
CASSLTPGHSFRELFF
TGTGCCAGCAGCCTGACCCCCGGTCATAGCTTCCGGGAGCTGTTTTTT
>-|TRBJ1-2|TRBV29-1|-
CSHSDRIIVNYGYTF
TGCAGCCATTCGGACAGAATTATTGTCAATTATGGCTACACCTTC
>-|TRBJ1-5|TRBV18|TRBD1
CASSPGQGNQPQHF
TGTGCCAGCTCACCGGGACAGGGGAATCAGCCCCAGCATTTT
>-|TRBJ2-7|TRBV6-1|TRBD2
CASIFSGSFYEQYF
TGTGCCAGCATATTTAGCGGGAGTTTTTACGAGCAGTACTTC
>-|TRBJ2-6|TRBV10-1|-
CASSEGAAGANVLTF
TGCGCCAGCAGTGAGGGGGCCGCTGGGGCCAACGTCCTGACTTTC
>few|TRBJ1-2|TRBV7-2|TRBD1
CASSRDRVGYTF
TGTGCCAGCAGCCGGGACAGGGTTGGCTACACCTTC
>-|TRBJ1-2|TRBV4-1|TRBD1
CASSQPGQRHYGYTF
TGCGCCAGCAGCCAGCCGGGACAGAGACACTATGGCTACACCTTC
>-|TRBJ2-1|TRBV5-1|TRBD2
CASSLEPSGSYNEQFF
TGCGCCAGCAGCTTGGAGCCTAGCGGCTCCTACAATGAGCAGTTCTTC
>-|TRBJ1-1|TRBV11-2|-
CASSHRVMNTEAFF
TGTGCCAGCAGCCACAGGGTGATGAACACTGAAGCTTTCTTT
>few|TRBJ1-5|TRBV2|-
CASSEDRGSQPQHF
TGTGCCAGCAGTGAAGATAGGGGTAGTCAGCCCCAGCATTTT
>-|TRBJ2-7|TRBV5-4|TRBD1
CASSQTGAREQYF
TGTGCCAGCAGCCAGACAGGGGCGAGAGAGCAGTACTTC
>few|TRBJ1-2|TRBV27|TRBD1
CASSLRGQTNYGYTF
TGTGCCAGCAGTTTACGGGGACAGACAAACTATGGCTACACCTTC
>-|TRBJ2-7|TRBV30|TRBD2
CAWSRAGGTYEQYF
TGTGCCTGGAGTCGAGCGGGAGGCACCTACGAGCAGTACTTC
>-|TRBJ1-3|TRBV4-2|-
CASSQEDRGGNTIYF
TGTGCCAGCAGCCAAGAGGACAGAGGGGGAAACACCATATATTTT
>-|TRBJ2-7|TRBV7-2|TRBD1
CASSLGTGSPYEQYF
TGTGCCAGCAGCTTAGGGACAGGTTCACCTTACGAGCAGTACTTC
>once|TRBJ1-2|TRBV5-6|TRBD1
CASSARPTGKYGGNYGYTF
TGTGCCAGCAGCGCCCGGCCGACAGGGAAGTACGGAGGTAACTATGGCTACACCTTC
>few|TRBJ1-1|TRBV4-3|-
CASSQDPRGARDPEAFF
TGCGCCAGCAGCCAAGATCCGCGGGGTGCTCGAGACCCTGAAGCTTTCTTT
>-|TRBJ2-5|TRBV19|TRBD2
CASSDLSGRAEGHQETQYF
TGTGCCAGTAGTGACCTTAGCGGGAGAGCGGAGGGTCACCAAGAGACCCAGTACTTC
>few|TRBJ2-7|TRBV5-6|TRBD2
CASSLPAGAISYEQYF
TGTGCCAGCAGCTTGCCAGCGGGAGCGATCTCCTACGAGCAGTACTTC
>-|TRBJ2-1|TRBV29-1|TRBD2
CSVTEGGLAGGPYNEQFF
TGCAGCGTTACCGAGGGGGGACTAGCGGGAGGGCCTTACAATGAGCAGTTCTTC
>-|TRBJ2-3|TRBV9|-
CASSVAQGSSTQYF
TGTGCCAGCAGCGTAGCCCAGGGGAGTAGTACGCAGTATTTT
>-|TRBJ2-7|TRBV4-3|-
CASSQDGPGRGREQYF
TGCGCCAGCAGCCAAGATGGTCCGGGCCGAGGGCGTGAGCAGTACTTC
>few|TRBJ2-5|TRBV29-1|TRBD1
CTWDRVWGETQYF
TGCACCTGGGACAGGGTTTGGGGGGAGACCCAGTACTTC
>-|TRBJ2-5|TRBV30|TRBD2
CAWSVLAGGETQYF
TGTGCCTGGAGTGTACTAGCGGGAGGAGAGACCCAGTACTTC
>-|TRBJ1-2|TRBV19|TRBD1
CASSIQGANYGYTF
TGTGCCAGTAGCATACAGGGGGCCAACTATGGCTACACCTTC
>-|TRBJ2-7|TRBV27|-
CASSLRLGGYEQYF
TGTGCCAGCAGTCTCCGACTAGGCGGCTACGAGCAGTACTTC
>-|TRBJ2-5|TRBV18|-
CASSPLIGGQETQYF
TGTGCCAGCTCACCGCTAATAGGGGGCCAAGAGACCCAGTACTTC
>-|TRBJ2-7|TRBV11-2|-
CASSLARGTYYEQYF
TGTGCCAGCAGCTTAGCCAGGGGAACGTACTACGAGCAGTACTTC
>-|TRBJ1-1|TRBV5-1|-
CASSLERTGYPEAFF
TGCGCCAGCAGCTTGGAGCGAACAGGGTACCCTGAAGCTTTCTTT
>-|TRBJ1-1|TRBV7-9|TRBD1
CASSFQGADTEAFF
TGTGCCAGCAGCTTCCAGGGGGCAGACACTGAAGCTTTCTTT